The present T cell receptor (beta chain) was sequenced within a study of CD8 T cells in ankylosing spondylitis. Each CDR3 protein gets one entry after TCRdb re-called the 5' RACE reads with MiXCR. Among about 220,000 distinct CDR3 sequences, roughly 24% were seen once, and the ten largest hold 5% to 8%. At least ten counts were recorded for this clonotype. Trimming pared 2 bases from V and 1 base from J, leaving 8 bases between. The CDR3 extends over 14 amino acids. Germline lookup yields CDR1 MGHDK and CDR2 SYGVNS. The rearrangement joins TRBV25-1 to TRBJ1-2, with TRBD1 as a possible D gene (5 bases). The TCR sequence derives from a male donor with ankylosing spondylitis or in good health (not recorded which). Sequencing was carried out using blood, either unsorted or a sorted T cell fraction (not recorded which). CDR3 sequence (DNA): TGTGCCAGCAGTGAAAGGGGCCGTAACTATGGCTACACCTTC. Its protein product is CASSERGRNYGYTF.